One sample yielded the 12 T cell receptor beta chains listed below, sequenced in a study of T cell changes during pregnancy in multiple sclerosis. TCRdb's table, derived via immunoSEQ multiplex PCR, lists solely in-frame clones and lacks some. The data show 30,000 to 50,000 clones, about 91% seen once. The sequences come from CD4+ T cells from peripheral blood mononuclear cells, collected in the third trimester of pregnancy. These receptors all stem from a female donor in good health, enrolled as a control in a pregnancy study.

The rearrangement uses TRBV10-3 and TRBJ2-6, with 8 bases identical to TRBD1. Germline trimming cut 4 bases from V and 0 bases from J; bases unmatched to any gene: 11. CDR3 length equals 19 residues. Germline CDR1 and CDR2: ENHRY and SYGVKD. CDR3 DNA: TGTGCCATCAGTGCCGGACAGGGAAGGAGTGGCTCTGGGGCCAACGTCCTGACTTTC. It encodes CAISAGQGRSGSGANVLTF.

The chain couples TRBV29-1 to TRBJ2-3; possibly TRBD2 for D (5 bases). Germline lookup yields CDR1 SQVTM and CDR2 ANQGSEA. The V and J ends lost 6 bases and 0 bases respectively, with 13 bases between them. The CDR3 has 14 residues. The CDR3 here is CSVAREASTDTQYF. DNA of the CDR3: TGCAGCGTGGCGAGGGAAGCTAGCACAGATACGCAGTATTTT.

Here the CDR3 reads CASRPGLGQPQHF. The CDR3 nucleotides read TGTGCCAGCAGGCCAGGGCTAGGTCAGCCCCAGCATTTT. The chain couples TRBV6-5 to TRBJ1-5; a weak D match, TRBD1 (5 bases). Trimming pared 6 bases from V and 6 bases from J, leaving 12 bases between. Germline lookup yields CDR1 MNHEY and CDR2 SVGAGI. CDR3 length equals 13 residues.

This chain uses TRBV7-9 with TRBJ1-4; TRBD1 is a possible D gene (6 bases). The CDR3 loop spans 15 amino acids. Per the germline V gene, CDR1 is SEHNR and CDR2 is FQNEAQ (reference sequence). The V end lost 6 bases, the J end lost 6 bases, and 17 bases lay between the germline ends. In nucleotides, the CDR3 is TGTGCCAGCAGAACGGACAGAACAAAACATGAAAAACTGTTTTTT. Residues: CASRTDRTKHEKLFF.

J is TRBJ2-2 and V is TRBV18; possible D gene TRBD1, 5 bases. V was shortened by 0 bases and J by 2 bases, with 13 bases between the two germline ends. The CDR3 extends over 17 amino acids. The germline V gene has CDR1 KGHSH and CDR2 LQKENI. The CDR3 reads CASSPPNSGFNTGELFF. Here the CDR3 DNA reads TGTGCCAGCTCACCACCGAATTCAGGGTTTAACACCGGGGAGCTGTTTTTT. Variable domain in full (rest from reference TRBV18 and TRBJ2-2): NAGVMQNPRHLVRRRGQEARLRCSPMKGHSHVYWYRQLPEEGLKFMVYLQKENIIDESGMPKERFSAEFPKEGPSILRIQQVVRGDSAAYFCASSPPNSGFNTGELFFGEGSRLTVL.

The V gene is TRBV14, the J gene TRBJ2-3; 11 positions agree with TRBD2. The CDR3 length is 17 residues. CDR1 and CDR2 from the germline V gene are SGHDN and FVKESK. The J segment lost 6 bases and the V segment lost 8 bases, leaving 16 bases of the junction unmatched. The CDR3: CASQPWDYWTSGDTQYF. The CDR3 bases are TGTGCCAGCCAGCCTTGGGACTATTGGACTAGCGGGGATACGCAGTATTTT.

This clone showed up just once. The chain couples TRBV29-1 to TRBJ2-3; 7 nucleotides agree with TRBD1. The CDR3 has 13 residues. Germline CDR1 is SQVTM and CDR2 is ANQGSEA. The trim removed 7 bases at V and 0 bases at J, leaving 4 bases unmatched. The CDR3 nucleotides are TGCAGCGCCAGGGGGATGAGCACAGATACGCAGTATTTT. Protein product: CSARGMSTDTQYF.

The chain joins TRBV7-2 to TRBJ2-3; D gene uncertain. The CDR3 has 12 amino acids. The germline V gene has CDR1 SGHTA and CDR2 FQGNSA. Deletions cut 2 bases from V and 4 bases from J, with 4 bases between. The CDR3 bases are TGTGCCAGCAGCTTACTGTCAGATACGCAGTATTTT. Translated: CASSLLSDTQYF.

The chain combines TRBV2 with TRBJ2-3; 7 nucleotides match TRBD2. Germline V gene data show CDR1 as SNHLY and CDR2 as FYNNEI. V shed 4 bases, J shed 2 bases, and the junction held 9 bases outside the gene matches. This CDR3 spans 16 amino acids. The CDR3 DNA sequence: TGTGCCAGCAGTGTGGAAAGAGCGGGGTACACAGATACGCAGTATTTT. Encoded protein: CASSVERAGYTDTQYF.

The V and J genes are TRBV5-1 and TRBJ2-2; 10 nucleotides line up with TRBD2. CDR3 length equals 16 residues. Germline CDR1 is SGHRS and CDR2 is YFSETQ. With V trimmed by 5 bases and J by 4 bases, 8 bases remained unmatched. Here the CDR3 reads CASSSKRGGPTGELFF. CDR3 nucleotides: TGCGCCAGCAGTTCCAAGCGGGGGGGGCCCACCGGGGAGCTGTTTTTT.

The chain combines TRBV5-1 with TRBJ1-1, with a possible D match to TRBD1 (6 bases). The CDR3 spans 15 residues. The germline V and J ends were trimmed by 4 bases and 3 bases, with 16 bases remaining between them. CDR1 is SGHRS, CDR2 YFSETQ, per germline. Here the CDR3 reads CASSTRWTADTEAFF. CDR3 nucleotides: TGCGCCAGCAGCACAAGGTGGACAGCAGACACTGAAGCTTTCTTT.

This chain connects TRBV10-2 to TRBJ2-1; 8 bases agree with TRBD1. Germline assignment: CDR1 WSHSY and CDR2 SAAADI. This CDR3 is 15 amino acids long. V lost 8 bases and J lost 0; bases outside the gene matches: 6. The CDR3 bases are TGCGCCAGCGGGGACAGGCCCAGCTCCTACAATGAGCAGTTCTTC. It codes for CASGDRPSSYNEQFF.